These T cell receptor beta chains were read from a single sample in a study of CXCR3-negative and CXCR3-positive naive CD8 T cells. TCRdb re-called the 5' RACE reads; one entry per CDR3 protein, DNA not given. The listing records approximately 130,000 distinct CDR3 sequences. The sample consisted of naive CXCR3+ CD8+ T cells from blood. These receptor sequences come from a human donor in good health. Some clones in this sample may be carry-over from other donors' samples. Each CDR3 is given with its conserved first and last residue.

CSVEAGGEYGYTF | TRBJ1-2 | TRBV29-1
CASSLWEEETQYF | TRBJ2-5 | TRBV11-2
CSVYMIRESDYGYTF | TRBJ1-2 | TRBV29-1
CASRWTSGEPDQETQYF | TRBJ2-5 | TRBV2
CSAVHGMFDGYTF | TRBJ1-2 | TRBV20-1
CASSSPTSGQSSYNEQFF | TRBJ2-1 | TRBV28
CASKNPGTTYEQYF | TRBJ2-7 | TRBV28
CASSQDGYEQYF | TRBJ2-7 | TRBV4-1
CATSSNYEQYF | TRBJ2-7 | TRBV15
CASSLPDSVEQFF | TRBJ2-1 | TRBV27
CSARTQGADTQYF | TRBJ2-3 | TRBV20-1
CASSLGAGLETQYF | TRBJ2-5 | TRBV4-1
CASSHLGWGHQPQHF | TRBJ1-5 | TRBV4-1
CASSLDLGQPQHF | TRBJ1-5 | TRBV7-9
CASSLSFGRGPHNEQFF | TRBJ2-1 | TRBV7-2
CASSLGPPDRALSYGYTF | TRBJ1-2 | TRBV5-1
CASSLNRASAGYNEQFF | TRBJ2-1 | TRBV11-2
CASSFESENQPQHF | TRBJ1-5 | TRBV12-3/TRBV12-4
CATSRVAGVYEQYF | TRBJ2-7 | TRBV15
CASSSLSGVETQYF | TRBJ2-5 | TRBV7-9
CASSLALTDSNQPQHF | TRBJ1-5 | TRBV23-1
CASSLRSEISYEQYF | TRBJ2-7 | TRBV28
CASSFTAGGSYEQYF | TRBJ2-7 | TRBV5-1
CASSLSGTDLFYEQYF | TRBJ2-7 | TRBV7-2
CASSKGLAYEQYF | TRBJ2-7 | TRBV7-9
CASSWVDSSYEQYF | TRBJ2-7 | TRBV6-2/TRBV6-3
CASSFWGHDEQYF | TRBJ2-7 | TRBV28
CASSIDGLAGVEQYF | TRBJ2-7 | TRBV19
CSARDRREPTDTQYF | TRBJ2-3 | TRBV20-1
CATSSVPGGLTDTQYF | TRBJ2-3 | TRBV15
CASSTGFSGGYEQYF | TRBJ2-7 | TRBV11-2
CASSFLTSGSYEQYF | TRBJ2-7 | TRBV7-9
CAIVIETGGANYGYTF | TRBJ1-2 | TRBV7-9
CASSSTGSGNTIYF | TRBJ1-3 | TRBV5-1
CASSQPGTGDYEQYF | TRBJ2-7 | TRBV28
CASSQLAGEYNSPLHF | TRBJ1-6 | TRBV3-1
CASSLGLAGGDGTDTQYF | TRBJ2-3 | TRBV5-1
CATSRVSGELFF | TRBJ2-2 | TRBV15
CASSLAAGGDTQYF | TRBJ2-3 | TRBV7-2
CASSLAGLAGQNEQFF | TRBJ2-1 | TRBV27
CASSPTLDDPYEQYF | TRBJ2-7 | TRBV4-3
CASSLGQTGTEAFF | TRBJ1-1 | TRBV28
CSVEAPGTRETQYF | TRBJ2-5 | TRBV29-1
CASSYQEGYEQYF | TRBJ2-7 | TRBV27
CASSQGRRELFF | TRBJ2-2 | TRBV3-1
CASSFPGVEQFF | TRBJ2-1 | TRBV7-9
CASSAERLYEQYF | TRBJ2-7 | TRBV28
CASSQGLGTANTEAFF | TRBJ1-1 | TRBV3-1
CSVTGTGSYEQYF | TRBJ2-7 | TRBV29-1
CASSLVAGGPHEQYF | TRBJ2-7 | TRBV5-1
CISVSELGGGRGNTEAFF | TRBJ1-1 | TRBV7-5
CASSPTPNYGYTF | TRBJ1-2 | TRBV6-5
CASSFIPYEQYF | TRBJ2-7 | TRBV28
CATTQRGGSRSYEQYF | TRBJ2-7 | TRBV28
CATSGSTGGREQFF | TRBJ2-1 | TRBV15